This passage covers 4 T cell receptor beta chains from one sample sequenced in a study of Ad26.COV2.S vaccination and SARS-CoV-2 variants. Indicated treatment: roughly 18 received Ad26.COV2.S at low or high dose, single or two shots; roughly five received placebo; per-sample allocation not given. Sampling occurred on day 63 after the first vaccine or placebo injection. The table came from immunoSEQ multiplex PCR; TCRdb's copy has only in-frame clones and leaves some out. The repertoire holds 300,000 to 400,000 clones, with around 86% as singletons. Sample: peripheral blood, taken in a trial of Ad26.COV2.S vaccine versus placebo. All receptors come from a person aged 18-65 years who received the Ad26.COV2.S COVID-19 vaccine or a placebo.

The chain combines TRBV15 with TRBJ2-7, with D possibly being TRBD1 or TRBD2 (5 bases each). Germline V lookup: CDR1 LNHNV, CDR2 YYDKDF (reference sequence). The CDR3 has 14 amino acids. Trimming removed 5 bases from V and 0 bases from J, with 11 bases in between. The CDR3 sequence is CATSRDQSSYEQYF. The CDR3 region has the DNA TGTGCCACCAGCCGGGACCAGAGCTCCTACGAGCAGTACTTC.

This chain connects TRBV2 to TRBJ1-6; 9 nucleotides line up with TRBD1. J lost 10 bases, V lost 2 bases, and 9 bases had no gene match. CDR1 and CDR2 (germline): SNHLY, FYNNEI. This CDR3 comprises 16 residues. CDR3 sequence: CASSERAGQGGSPLHF. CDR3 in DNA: TGTGCCAGCAGTGAACGTGCGGGACAGGGTGGCTCACCCCTCCACTTT.

DNA for the CDR3: TGTGCCAGCAGCTCCCGGGACAGCCTGAACACTGAAGCTTTCTTT. Encoded protein: CASSSRDSLNTEAFF. V is TRBV9 and J is TRBJ1-1; the match to TRBD1 covers 7 bases. Germline-derived CDR1 and CDR2 are SGDLS and YYNGEE. V was clipped by 4 bases and J by 0 bases; unmatched bases: 6. The CDR3 runs to 15 residues.

The CDR3 nucleotides read TGTGCCAGCAGTGGGACAGGGAACACCGGGGAGCTGTTTTTT. Encoded protein: CASSGTGNTGELFF. The V and J genes are TRBV6-4 and TRBJ2-2; 7 positions match TRBD1. The CDR3 extends over 14 amino acids. The junction had 0 bases not matched to a gene; V was cut back by 4 bases and J by 1 base. The germline V gene has CDR1 MRHNA and CDR2 SNTAGT.